The 14 T cell receptor beta chains listed next were all sequenced from one sample in a study of molecular identifiers for immune sequencing clone quantification. MiXCR, applied by TCRdb to the PCR reads, yields one record per CDR3 protein. The sample carries around 470,000 distinct CDR3 sequences, roughly a fifth recorded once. The specimen was naive CD8+ T cells from blood, with Jurkat cell RNA spiked in. Documented subset: FACS-sorted CD8+CD4-CCR7+CD45RA+ naive T cells. The origin of the receptors is a human donor in good health. Some libraries in this study had Jurkat cell RNA spiked in.

The chain carries TRBV28 and TRBJ1-4; D gene ambiguous. Per germline, CDR1 MDHEN and CDR2 SYDVKM. With 9 bases removed from V and 5 bases from J, the gap between germline ends came to 19 bases. The CDR3 length is 15 residues. The DNA for the CDR3 is TGTGCCAGTATGCCCCAGGTTTCGGGGAATGAAAAACTGTTTTTT. Translating gives CASMPQVSGNEKLFF.

The table lists this clonotype with many counts. This chain connects TRBV28 to TRBJ2-5; D call uncertain. The CDR3 covers 13 residues. V lost 2 bases and J lost 7, with 11 bases in between. Germline V gene data show CDR1 as MDHEN and CDR2 as SYDVKM. In DNA form, the CDR3 reads TGTGCCAGCAGTTTAAGGCGCCGTCCGACCCAGTACTTC. The encoded protein is CASSLRRRPTQYF.

About this clonotype: A clone one base away is much larger, so this may be a read error. The chain recombines TRBV25-1 with TRBJ2-7; D is tentatively TRBD1 or TRBD2 (6 bases each). CDR1 and CDR2 from the germline V gene are MGHDK and SYGVNS. The CDR3 has 17 residues. V lost 1 base and J 10 bases, leaving 26 bases between the germline ends. This CDR3 reads CASSELGGRTAPPSQYF. The CDR3 nucleotides are TGTGCCAGCAGTGAATTGGGGGGCAGGACCGCTCCTCCCAGCCAGTACTTC.

Notes on this clonotype: A much larger clone differs by one base, so this may be a read error. The chain combines TRBV30 with TRBJ2-1; 7 bases align to TRBD2. The V gene's germline CDR1 is GTSNPN and CDR2 SVGIG (reference sequence). This CDR3 comprises 14 residues. CDR3 bases: TGTGCCCGGAGTGACAGCGGGATCTACAATGAGCAGTTCTTC. Amino acid sequence: CARSDSGIYNEQFF.

This clonotype was seen a few times. The chain combines TRBV5-1 with TRBJ1-5; 10 nucleotides match TRBD1. The junction had 11 bases not matched to a gene; V was cut back by 2 bases and J by 0 bases. Per germline, CDR1 SGHRS and CDR2 YFSETQ. This CDR3 spans 19 amino acids. CDR3 nucleotides: TGCGCCAGCAGCTTCAAGATCTCCGGGACAGGGGATAGCAATCAGCCCCAGCATTTT. It is translated as CASSFKISGTGDSNQPQHF.

This clonotype has a count of ten or more. V usage is TRBV6-2 or TRBV6-3 and J usage is TRBJ2-2; D is perhaps TRBD1 (6 bases). Germline V gene data show CDR1 as MNHEY and CDR2 as SVGEGT. This CDR3 has 16 amino acids. The V end was cut by 6 bases, the J end by 1 base, with 15 bases between. As DNA, the CDR3 is TGTGCCAGCAGCGCTGGGACAATTCTGAACACCGGGGAGCTGTTTTTT. Its translation: CASSAGTILNTGELFF.

The table lists this clonotype with many counts. The chain carries TRBV4-1 and TRBJ1-5; D gene uncertain. The CDR3 has 14 residues. CDR1 is MGHRA and CDR2 is YSYEKL in the germline V gene. V gave up 1 base and J gave up 6 bases, with 10 bases separating them. CDR3 amino acids: CASSQVGESQPQHF. CDR3 nucleotides: TGCGCCAGCAGCCAAGTGGGTGAGAGTCAGCCCCAGCATTTT.

In this sample, this clonotype turned up many times. The chain is built from TRBV5-6 and TRBJ1-1; TRBD1 is a possible D gene (5 bases). V was clipped by 5 bases and J by 0 bases, with 17 bases between them. Germline V gene data show CDR1 as SGHDT and CDR2 as YYEEEE. This CDR3 is built from 16 residues. CDR3 DNA sequence: TGTGCCAGCAGGTTCCAGAGGACACCCATGAACACTGAAGCTTTCTTT. It codes for CASRFQRTPMNTEAFF.

This clonotype has ten or more counts. This chain joins TRBV12-5 and TRBJ1-1; D not certain. This CDR3 spans 11 amino acids. V lost 1 base to trimming and J lost 5 bases, with 2 bases between them. Germline V lookup: CDR1 LGHNT, CDR2 FRNRAP. The CDR3 sequence is CASGLGTEAFF. The CDR3 region has the DNA TGTGCTAGTGGTTTGGGGACTGAAGCTTTCTTT.

This clonotype was seen once. CDR3 DNA sequence: TGTGCCAGCAGTGAATCGGGGACAGTTGGGGGAACTAATGAAAAACTGTTTTTT. This encodes CASSESGTVGGTNEKLFF. The rearrangement uses TRBV2 and TRBJ1-4, with TRBD1 matching 7 bases. V shed 2 bases, J shed 1 base, and the junction held 10 bases outside the gene matches. Germline V gene data show CDR1 as SNHLY and CDR2 as FYNNEI. The CDR3 length is 18 residues. The complete variable domain, with remaining parts taken from reference TRBV2 and TRBJ1-4, reads EPEVTQTPSHQVTQMGQEVILRCVPISNHLYFYWYRQILGQKVEFLVSFYNNEISEKSEIFDDQFSVERPDGSNFTLKIRSTKLEDSAMYFCASSESGTVGGTNEKLFFGSGTQLSVL.

In this sample, this clonotype turned up many times. CDR3 sequence reads: CASSQGQGGGNTEAFF. The CDR3 DNA follows: TGTGCCAGCAGCCAGGGACAGGGAGGGGGTAACACTGAAGCTTTCTTT. The chain has TRBV7-2 and TRBJ1-1, with 9 bases fitting TRBD1. Germline V gene lookup returns CDR1 SGHTA and CDR2 FQGNSA. V lost 5 bases to trimming and J lost 2 bases; unmatched junction nucleotides: 9. CDR3 length: 16 amino acids.

This clonotype was found a few times. CDR3 in DNA: TGTGCCAGCAGCGCAGGGGCTGGGGTAACCTACGAGCAGTACTTC. This codes for CASSAGAGVTYEQYF. The J gene is TRBJ2-7, the V gene TRBV9; D perhaps matches TRBD1 (6 bases). Germline-derived CDR1 and CDR2 are SGDLS and YYNGEE. This CDR3 has 15 amino acids. V was trimmed by 3 bases and J by 2 bases, leaving 15 bases between them.

The rearrangement links TRBV11-2 to TRBJ2-1, with TRBD2 matching over 8 bases. The CDR3 contains 16 residues. Trimming at V came to 1 base and at J to 3 bases, leaving 5 bases not matched to a gene. Germline CDR1 SGHAT, CDR2 FQNNGV. CDR3 in amino acids: CASSLVPAGDYNEQFF. DNA of the CDR3: TGTGCCAGCAGCTTAGTTCCAGCGGGAGACTACAATGAGCAGTTCTTC.

The rearrangement uses TRBV5-6 and TRBJ1-2; D ambiguous. Trimming left V 1 base short and J 7 bases short, with 11 bases between. The germline CDR1 and CDR2 sequences are SGHDT and YYEEEE. The CDR3 covers 13 residues. The CDR3 reads CASSLPSLFGYTF. The CDR3 nucleotides read TGTGCCAGCAGCTTGCCCTCCCTTTTTGGCTACACCTTC.